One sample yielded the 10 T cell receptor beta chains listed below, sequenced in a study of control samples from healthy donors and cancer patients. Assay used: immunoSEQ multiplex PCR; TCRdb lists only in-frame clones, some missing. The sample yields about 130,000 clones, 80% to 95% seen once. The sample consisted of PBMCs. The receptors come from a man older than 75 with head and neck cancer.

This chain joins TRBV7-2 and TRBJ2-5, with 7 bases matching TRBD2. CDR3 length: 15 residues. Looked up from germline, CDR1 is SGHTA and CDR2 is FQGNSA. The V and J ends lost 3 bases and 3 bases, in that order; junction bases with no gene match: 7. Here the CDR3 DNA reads TGTGCCAGCAGCTTTGGGAGGGCACCAGAAGAGACCCAGTACTTC. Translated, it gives CASSFGRAPEETQYF.

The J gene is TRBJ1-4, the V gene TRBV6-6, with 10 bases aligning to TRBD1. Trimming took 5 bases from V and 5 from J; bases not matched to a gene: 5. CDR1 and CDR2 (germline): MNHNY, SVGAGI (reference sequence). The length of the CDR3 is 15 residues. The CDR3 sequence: CASSHPGQGNEKLFF. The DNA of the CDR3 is TGTGCCAGCAGTCACCCGGGACAGGGGAATGAAAAACTGTTTTTT.

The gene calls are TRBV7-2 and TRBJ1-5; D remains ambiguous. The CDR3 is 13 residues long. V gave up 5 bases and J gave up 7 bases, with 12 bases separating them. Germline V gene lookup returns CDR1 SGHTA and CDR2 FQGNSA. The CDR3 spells CASSDLSGQPQHF. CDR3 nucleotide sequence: TGTGCCAGCAGCGATCTATCCGGCCAGCCCCAGCATTTT. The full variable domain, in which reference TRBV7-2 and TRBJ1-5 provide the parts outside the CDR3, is GAGVSQSPSNKVTEKGKDVELRCDPISGHTALYWYRQSLGQGLEFLIYFQGNSAPDKSGLPSDRFSAERTGGSVSTLTIQRTQQEDSAVYLCASSDLSGQPQHFGDGTRLSIL.

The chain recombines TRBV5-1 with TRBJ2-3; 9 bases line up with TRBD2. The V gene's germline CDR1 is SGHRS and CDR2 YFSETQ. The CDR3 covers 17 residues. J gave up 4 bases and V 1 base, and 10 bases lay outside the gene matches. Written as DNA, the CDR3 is TGCGCCAGCAGCTTGCAGGGAGGGGCTAGCGGGGCAGATACGCAGTATTTT. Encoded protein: CASSLQGGASGADTQYF.

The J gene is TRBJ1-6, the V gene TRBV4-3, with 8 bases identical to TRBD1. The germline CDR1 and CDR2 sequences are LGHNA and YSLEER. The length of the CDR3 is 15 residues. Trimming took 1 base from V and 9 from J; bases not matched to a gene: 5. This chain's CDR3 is CASSQGTGRSSPLHF. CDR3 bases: TGCGCCAGCAGCCAAGGGACAGGGCGCTCTTCACCCCTCCACTTT.

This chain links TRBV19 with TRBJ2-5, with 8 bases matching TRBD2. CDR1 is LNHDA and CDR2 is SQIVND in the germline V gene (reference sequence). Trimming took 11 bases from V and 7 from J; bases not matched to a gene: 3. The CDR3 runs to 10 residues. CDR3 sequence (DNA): TGTGCCCGGGGGGGCGGGACCCAGTACTTC. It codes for CARGGGTQYF.

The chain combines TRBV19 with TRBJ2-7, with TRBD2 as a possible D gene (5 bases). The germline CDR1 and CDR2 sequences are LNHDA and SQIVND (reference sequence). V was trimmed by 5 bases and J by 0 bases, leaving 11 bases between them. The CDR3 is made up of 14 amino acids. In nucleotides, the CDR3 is TGTGCCAGTAGTGCACCGGGGAGCTCCTACGAGCAGTACTTC. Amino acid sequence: CASSAPGSSYEQYF.

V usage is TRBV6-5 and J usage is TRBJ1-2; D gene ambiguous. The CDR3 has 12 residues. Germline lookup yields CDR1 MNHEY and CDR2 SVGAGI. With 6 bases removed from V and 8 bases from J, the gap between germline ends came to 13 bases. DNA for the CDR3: TGTGCCAGCAGGAATCAATGGGCCGGCTACACCTTC. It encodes CASRNQWAGYTF.

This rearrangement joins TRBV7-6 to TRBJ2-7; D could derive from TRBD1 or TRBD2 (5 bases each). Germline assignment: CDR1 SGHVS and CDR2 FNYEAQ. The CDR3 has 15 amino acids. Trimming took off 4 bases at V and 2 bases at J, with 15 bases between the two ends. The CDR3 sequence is CASSSRPGPTYEQYF. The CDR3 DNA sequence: TGTGCCAGCAGCTCTCGACCGGGACCGACCTACGAGCAGTACTTC.

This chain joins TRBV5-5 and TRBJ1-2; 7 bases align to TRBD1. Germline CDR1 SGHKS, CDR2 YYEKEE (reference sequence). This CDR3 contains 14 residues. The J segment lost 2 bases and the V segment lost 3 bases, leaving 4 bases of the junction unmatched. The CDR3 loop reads CASSSGGDNYGYTF. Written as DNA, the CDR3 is TGTGCCAGCAGCTCAGGGGGTGACAACTATGGCTACACCTTC.